One T cell receptor (beta chain) is described in this entry. The data stem from a study of blood T cell repertoires in COVID-19. Study-level information: Samples representing acute and convalescent COVID-19 were sourced from the United States, Italy and Spain. In each case, the material was cDNA or gDNA derived from T cells, B-cell-depleted T cells, or PBMCs.

This CDR3 comprises 14 residues. CDR1 is MNHEY, CDR2 SVGAGI, per germline. Trimming took 6 bases from V and 4 from J; bases not matched to a gene: 5. How the authors handled the data: It was from reference gene primer amplification that nucleated cell counts were estimated. Clones were read by immunoSEQ multiplex PCR, and TCRdb kept only the in-frame ones, dropping some. V, J and clone size derive from that table, while D and trimming were established from the DNA sequence. The sample holds more than 95,000 clones, roughly 83% seen once. The sample comprised peripheral blood. V gene TRBV6-5 combines with J gene TRBJ1-5, with TRBD1 matching 8 bases. The source is a man between 25 and 39 years old with acute or convalescent COVID-19. Here the CDR3 DNA reads TGTGCCAGCAGCCAGACAGGGGAGAATCAGCCCCAGCATTTT. Amino acids: CASSQTGENQPQHF.